This TCR beta chain came from a study of naive and memory T cell subsets (dated by TCRdb to about 2017). Broadly, across the study: The study applied an open-source, UMI-based TCR alpha and beta sequencing pipeline to sorted naive and memory peripheral blood T cell subsets. IgG serology results and the functional CMV T cell responses were in complete agreement. RNA was DNase-treated and reverse transcribed with TCR constant-region primers, mostly using SuperScript III.

The germline V gene (reference sequence) yields MNHNY for CDR1 and SVGAGI for CDR2. V gives up 2 bases and J gives up 4 bases, and the segment between their germline ends measures 6 bases. The CDR3 sequence holds 12 residues, the cysteine and phenylalanine included. The kept DNA is CDR3 alone, 36 bases in frame from the first base. The library relied on UMI-ligation and nested PCR. To cover both TRBC1 and TRBC2, the beta constant-region primer consisted of an equimolar mix of two oligonucleotides. The ligated cDNA went through four rounds of PCR with nested alpha and beta constant-region primers together with the SP2 primer. T4 RNA ligase 1 ligated a single-stranded oligonucleotide carrying the SP2 primer and a 12-nucleotide UMI to the cDNA 3' end. Incubation of the ligation reaction was carried out at 16 degrees C for roughly 18-24 hours. PCR2 was typically performed as a SYBR Green qPCR and was stopped at a predetermined threshold so that over-amplification was prevented. Apart from the first purification, every purification step used Agencourt AMPure XP magnetic beads. Library amounts were measured by Qubit and library quality was assessed on a TapeStation, where the main peak was expected at around 650 bp. Pooled libraries were sequenced on an Illumina MiSeq with v2 2x251 paired-end kits, typically giving roughly 1-2.3 million reads per sample. Libraries were pooled at about 4 nM per sample, and about 4.5-7% PhiX was added to improve cluster recognition. Concerning the study's data processing: FASTQ reads processed by Demultiplexor were assigned V and J genes by Decombinator through tag matching that tolerated a single base-pair mismatch. Collapsinator relied on UMIs to fix sequencing errors as well as frequency errors caused by PCR heterogeneity. CDR3Translator translated TCRs and extracted CDR3s from the conserved cysteine to the FGXG phenylalanine, flagging non-productive sequences. Gini, Shannon entropy and inverse Simpson indices were calculated on repertoires subsampled to equal numbers of UMI-defined TCRs. Within the linear range, a power law was fitted to clonotype abundance distributions using maximum likelihood. On one naive CD8 sample, the pipeline and MIGEC gave similar UMI counts, unique TCR numbers and clonal distributions. Repertoires were searched for several thousand CMV-associated CDR3 sequences compiled from VDJdb and a published dataset. TCRdb took the public reads, trimmed them with fastp at Q25, ran MiXCR for clone calling and kept in-frame beta chains. CDR3 protein duplicates are merged, each entry listing the most common genes and DNA. The authors' filters were not applied to this entry. Within this sample are approximately 29,000 distinct CDR3 sequences, with about 18% of them counted one time only. About 3% of the sample lies in the top ten.

As to this clonotype: Its recognized antigen is unknown. No qualities accompany the bases; no much larger clone lies one base away.

General conclusions and limits of the study: TCR abundance followed a power law whose exponent differed between naive and memory subsets but was consistent across the three individuals. The repertoire findings for the naive and memory subsets could not be validated, as no ground truth was available. RNA-based TCR counts may be influenced by expression changes linked to T cell activation and differentiation. In both CD4 and CD8 cells, a rise in Gini index and a fall in Shannon and inverse Simpson diversity were observed from naive through CM, EM and EMRA. After error correction, over 90% of naive TCR sequences appeared only once, giving much steeper abundance distributions than memory subsets. Single alpha or beta chain sequences, rather than paired alpha/beta receptors, were used to define clonotypes.

Separate amplification of TCR alpha and beta chain libraries was performed from the second PCR step onward. CMV status of each donor was established by measuring IFNgamma production from CD4+ T cells after fresh PBMCs were stimulated overnight with CMV viral lysate. Miltenyi beads were used first to positively select CD4 T cells, and CD8 T cells were then positively selected from the CD4-negative fraction. After staining for CD3, CD4, CD8, CD45RA, CD27 and a live/dead dye, cells were sorted on a BD Aria II into four subsets based on CD45RA and CD27. The sorting gate for effector memory cells was CD45RA-CD27-, and the sorting gate for EMRA cells was CD45RA+CD27-. A few healthy volunteers provided blood, and the blood of each volunteer was split into CD4 and CD8 T cells and then into four differentiation subsets. Around 120 ml of peripheral blood was collected from each donor, and PBMC were isolated from the blood using Ficoll-Paque PLUS density-gradient centrifugation. The sorted cells were lysed in RLT buffer, after which RNA was extracted using a Qiagen RNeasy kit and kept at -80 degrees C.

In this chain, TRBV6-6 is recombined with TRBJ2-7, with no confident D gene call. Sequencing was performed on effector memory CD4+ T cells from blood. Read against the paper, the sample's cell subset or site label means: effector memory, CD45RA- CD27-. The clonotype was recovered from a human donor in good health. Here the CDR3 is given as CASSYTSYEQYF. The nucleotide sequence is TGTGCCAGCAGTTACACCAGTTACGAGCAGTACTTC.